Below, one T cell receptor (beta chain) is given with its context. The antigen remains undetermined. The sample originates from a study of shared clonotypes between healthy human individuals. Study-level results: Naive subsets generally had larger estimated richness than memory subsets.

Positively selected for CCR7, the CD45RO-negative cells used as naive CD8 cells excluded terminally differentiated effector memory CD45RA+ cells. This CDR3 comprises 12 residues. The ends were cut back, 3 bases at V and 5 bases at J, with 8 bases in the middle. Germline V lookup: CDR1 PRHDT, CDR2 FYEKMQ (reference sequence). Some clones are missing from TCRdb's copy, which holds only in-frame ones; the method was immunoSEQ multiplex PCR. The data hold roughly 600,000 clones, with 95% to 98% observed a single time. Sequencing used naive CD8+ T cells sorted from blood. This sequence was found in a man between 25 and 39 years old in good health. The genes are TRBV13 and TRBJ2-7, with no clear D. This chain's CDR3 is CASSFGPNEQYF. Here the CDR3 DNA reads TGTGCCAGCAGCTTCGGACCAAACGAGCAGTACTTC.